The 5 T cell receptor beta chains presented below share a single source sample, sequenced in a study of blood T cell repertoires in COVID-19. Profiled with immunoSEQ multiplex PCR; TCRdb holds only in-frame clones, not every one. The data show 160,000 or so clones, 80% seen once. Material for sequencing was PBMCs or T cells enriched from blood (not recorded which). The receptors here all came from a woman between 55 and 75 years old who had recovered from COVID-19.

The chain links TRBV10-1 to TRBJ2-3, with TRBD1 as a possible D gene (5 bases). Germline assignment: CDR1 WNHNN and CDR2 SYGVQD (reference sequence). V dropped 10 bases and J dropped 1 base, with 12 bases sitting between them. The CDR3 consists of 13 residues. CDR3 sequence reads: CATAQGGTDTQYF. CDR3 sequence (DNA): TGCGCCACCGCGCAGGGCGGCACAGATACGCAGTATTTT.

This rearrangement joins TRBV10-3 to TRBJ2-1, with a weak D call TRBD1 (6 bases). CDR1 ENHRY and CDR2 SYGVKD come from the germline V gene. This CDR3 is built from 12 residues. With 6 bases removed from V and 6 bases from J, the gap between germline ends came to 9 bases. Here the CDR3 reads CAISQGFNEQFF. CDR3 bases: TGTGCCATCAGCCAGGGGTTCAATGAGCAGTTCTTC.

The V call is TRBV7-2, the J call TRBJ1-2, with D maybe TRBD1 (6 bases). The CDR3 is made up of 14 amino acids. Germline assignment: CDR1 SGHTA and CDR2 FQGNSA. Deletions cut 0 bases from V and 4 bases from J, with 9 bases between. The CDR3 spells CASSLAGGTYGYTF. The DNA for the CDR3 is TGTGCCAGCAGCTTAGCTGGGGGCACCTATGGCTACACCTTC.

This chain connects TRBV24-1 to TRBJ2-7; TRBD1 aligns across 7 bases. The CDR3 has 15 residues. V trimming: 1 base; J trimming: 3 bases; junction bases outside the gene matches: 5. The germline gives CDR1 KGHDR, CDR2 SFDVKD. The CDR3 reads CATSDFDQGVYEQYF. The CDR3 region has the DNA TGTGCCACCAGTGATTTCGACCAGGGGGTCTACGAGCAGTACTTC.

The V and J genes are TRBV14 and TRBJ2-7; no definite D call. CDR3 size: 15 residues. Germline V gene sequence: CDR1 SGHDN, CDR2 FVKESK. The V gene lost 1 base and the J gene lost 3 bases, with 13 bases spanning the gap. CDR3 coding DNA: TGTGCCAGCAGCCAAGGTACAGCCGAATACTACGAGCAGTACTTC. It translates to CASSQGTAEYYEQYF. The full variable domain, with the rest looked up from reference TRBV14 and TRBJ2-7, is EAGVTQFPSHSVIEKGQTVTLRCDPISGHDNLYWYRRVMGKEIKFLLHFVKESKQDESGMPNNRFLAERTGGTYSTLKVQPAELEDSGVYFCASSQGTAEYYEQYFGPGTRLTVT.